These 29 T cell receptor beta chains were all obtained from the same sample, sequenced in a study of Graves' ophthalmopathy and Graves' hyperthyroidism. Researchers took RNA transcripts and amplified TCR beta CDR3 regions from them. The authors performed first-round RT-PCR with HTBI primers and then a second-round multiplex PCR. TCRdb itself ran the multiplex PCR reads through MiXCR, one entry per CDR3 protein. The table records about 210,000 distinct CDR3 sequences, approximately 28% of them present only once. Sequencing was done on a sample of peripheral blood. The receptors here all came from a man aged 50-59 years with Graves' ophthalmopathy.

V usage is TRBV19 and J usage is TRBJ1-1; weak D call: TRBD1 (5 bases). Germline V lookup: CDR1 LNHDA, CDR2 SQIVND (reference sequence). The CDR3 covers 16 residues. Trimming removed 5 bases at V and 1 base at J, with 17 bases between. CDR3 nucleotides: TGTGCCAGTAGTCATCAACCGGGACGGCCGAACACTGAAGCTTTCTTT. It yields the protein CASSHQPGRPNTEAFF.

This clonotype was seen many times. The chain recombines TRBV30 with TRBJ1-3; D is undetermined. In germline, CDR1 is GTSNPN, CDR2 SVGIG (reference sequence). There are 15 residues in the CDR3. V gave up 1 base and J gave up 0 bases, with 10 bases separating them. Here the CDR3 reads CAWSGADHSGNTIYF. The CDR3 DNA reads TGTGCCTGGAGTGGGGCGGATCACTCTGGAAACACCATATATTTT.

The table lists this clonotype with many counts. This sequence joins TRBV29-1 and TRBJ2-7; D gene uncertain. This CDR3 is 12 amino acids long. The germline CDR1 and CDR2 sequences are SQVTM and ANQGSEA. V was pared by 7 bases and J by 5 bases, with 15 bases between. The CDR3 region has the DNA TGCAGCGCGTCTTCCACCGGCGACGAGCAGTACTTC. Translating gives CSASSTGDEQYF.

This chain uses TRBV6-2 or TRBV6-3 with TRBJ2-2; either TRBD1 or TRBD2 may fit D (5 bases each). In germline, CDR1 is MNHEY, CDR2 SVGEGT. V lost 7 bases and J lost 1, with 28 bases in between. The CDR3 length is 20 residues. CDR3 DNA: TGTGCCAGCACCCCGCATACGCCACGGACTGGGACGAAGAACACCGGGGAGCTGTTTTTT. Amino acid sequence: CASTPHTPRTGTKNTGELFF.

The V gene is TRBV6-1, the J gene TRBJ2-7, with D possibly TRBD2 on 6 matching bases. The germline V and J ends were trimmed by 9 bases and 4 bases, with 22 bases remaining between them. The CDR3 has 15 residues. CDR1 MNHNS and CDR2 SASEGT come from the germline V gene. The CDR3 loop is CASGGSSGVGYEQYF. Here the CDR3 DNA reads TGTGCCAGTGGGGGAAGTTCGGGAGTTGGTTACGAGCAGTACTTC.

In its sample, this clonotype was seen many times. CDR3 loop: CASSPTTGDYEQYF. CDR3 DNA: TGCGCCAGCAGCCCGACTACAGGGGATTACGAGCAGTACTTC. V is TRBV4-3 and J is TRBJ2-7, with 7 bases aligning to TRBD1. The length of the CDR3 is 14 residues. J gave up 4 bases and V 4 bases, and 7 bases lay outside the gene matches. Germline CDR1 reads LGHNA; CDR2 reads YSLEER.

CDR3 sequence: CASSYRIGGSYEQYF. CDR3 sequence (DNA): TGTGCCAGCAGTTACCGAATAGGGGGCTCCTACGAGCAGTACTTC. The chain combines TRBV6-5 with TRBJ2-7, with D tentatively TRBD1 (6 bases). CDR1 is MNHEY and CDR2 is SVGAGI in the germline V gene. CDR3 length: 15 amino acids. The germline V and J ends were trimmed by 2 bases and 0 bases, with 11 bases remaining between them.

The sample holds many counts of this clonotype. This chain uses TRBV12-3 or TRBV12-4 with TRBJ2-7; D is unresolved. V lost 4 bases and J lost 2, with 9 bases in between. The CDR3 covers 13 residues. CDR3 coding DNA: TGTGCCAGCAGTTCCTTAGGTGCCTACGAGCAGTACTTC. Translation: CASSSLGAYEQYF.

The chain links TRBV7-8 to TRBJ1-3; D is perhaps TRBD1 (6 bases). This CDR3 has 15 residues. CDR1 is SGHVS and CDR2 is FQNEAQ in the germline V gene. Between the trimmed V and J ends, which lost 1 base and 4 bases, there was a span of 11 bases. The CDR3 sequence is CASSLGGGRGNTIYF. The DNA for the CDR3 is TGTGCCAGCAGCTTAGGCGGGGGGCGCGGAAACACCATATATTTT. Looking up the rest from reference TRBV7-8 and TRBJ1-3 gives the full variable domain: GAGVSQSPRYKVAKRGQDVALRCDPISGHVSLFWYQQALGQGPEFLTYFQNEAQLDKSGLPSDRFFAERPEGSVSTLKIQRTQQEDSAVYLCASSLGGGRGNTIYFGEGSWLTVV.

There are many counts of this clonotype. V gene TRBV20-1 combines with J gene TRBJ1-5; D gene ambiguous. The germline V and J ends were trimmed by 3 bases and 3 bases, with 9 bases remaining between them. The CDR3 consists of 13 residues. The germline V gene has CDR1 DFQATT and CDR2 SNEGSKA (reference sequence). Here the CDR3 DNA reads TGCAGTGCTAGTGCGCAGGACAATCAGCCCCAGCATTTT. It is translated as CSASAQDNQPQHF.

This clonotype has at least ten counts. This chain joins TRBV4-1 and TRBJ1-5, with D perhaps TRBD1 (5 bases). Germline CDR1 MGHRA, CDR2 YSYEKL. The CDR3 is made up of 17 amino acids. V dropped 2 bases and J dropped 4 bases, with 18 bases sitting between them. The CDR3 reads CASSQWGTGSRNQPQHF. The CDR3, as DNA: TGCGCCAGCAGCCAATGGGGCACCGGGTCTCGGAATCAGCCCCAGCATTTT.

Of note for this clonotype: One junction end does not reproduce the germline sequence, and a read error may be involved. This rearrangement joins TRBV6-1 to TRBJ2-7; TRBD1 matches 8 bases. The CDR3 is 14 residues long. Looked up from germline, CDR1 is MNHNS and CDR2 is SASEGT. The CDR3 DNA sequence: TGTGCCAGCATTGCCGGGACAGGACCCTACGGGCAGTACTTC. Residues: CASIAGTGPYGQYF.

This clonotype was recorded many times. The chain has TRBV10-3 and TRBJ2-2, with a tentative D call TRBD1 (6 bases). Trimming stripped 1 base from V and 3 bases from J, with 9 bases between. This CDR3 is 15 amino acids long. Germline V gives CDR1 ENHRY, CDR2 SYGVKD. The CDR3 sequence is CAISEWAGDTGELFF. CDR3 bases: TGTGCCATCAGTGAGTGGGCAGGGGACACCGGGGAGCTGTTTTTT.

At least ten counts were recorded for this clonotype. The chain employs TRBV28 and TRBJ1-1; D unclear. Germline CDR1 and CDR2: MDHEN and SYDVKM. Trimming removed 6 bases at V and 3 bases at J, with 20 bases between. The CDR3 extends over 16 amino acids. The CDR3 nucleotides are TGTGCCAGCAGCCCCAACCTCGGGAAGGCGGACACTGAAGCTTTCTTT. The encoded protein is CASSPNLGKADTEAFF.

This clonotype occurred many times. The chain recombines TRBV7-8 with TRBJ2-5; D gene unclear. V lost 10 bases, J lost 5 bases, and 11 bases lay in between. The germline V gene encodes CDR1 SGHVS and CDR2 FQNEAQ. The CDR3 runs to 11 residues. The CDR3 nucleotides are TGTGCCACAACGAGCGCGGAGACCCAGTACTTC. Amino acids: CATTSAETQYF.

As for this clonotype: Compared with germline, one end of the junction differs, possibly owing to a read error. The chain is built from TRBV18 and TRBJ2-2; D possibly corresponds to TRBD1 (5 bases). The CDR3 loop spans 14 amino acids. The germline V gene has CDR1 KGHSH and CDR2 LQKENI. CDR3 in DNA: TGTGCCAGCTCACCATTTGAGGACACAGGGGAGCTGTTTTTT. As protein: CASSPFEDTGELFF.

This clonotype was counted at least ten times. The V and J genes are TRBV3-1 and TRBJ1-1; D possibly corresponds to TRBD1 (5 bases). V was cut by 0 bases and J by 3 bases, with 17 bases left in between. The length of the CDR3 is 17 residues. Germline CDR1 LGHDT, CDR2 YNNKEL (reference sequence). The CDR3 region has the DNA TGTGCCAGCAGCCAAGATAGGAGCCGGGGCGTGGACACTGAAGCTTTCTTT. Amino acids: CASSQDRSRGVDTEAFF.

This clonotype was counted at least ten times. CDR3 in amino acids: CASSLKAHEQYF. The CDR3 coding sequence is TGTGCCAGCAGTTTAAAAGCCCACGAGCAGTACTTC. V gene TRBV28 combines with J gene TRBJ2-7; D unclear. Germline V gene data show CDR1 as MDHEN and CDR2 as SYDVKM. V shed 2 bases and J shed 5 bases, with 7 bases lying between them. CDR3 length: 12 amino acids.

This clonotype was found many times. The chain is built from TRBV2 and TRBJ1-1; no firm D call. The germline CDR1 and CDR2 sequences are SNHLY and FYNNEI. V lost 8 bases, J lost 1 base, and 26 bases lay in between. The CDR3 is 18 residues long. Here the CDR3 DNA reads TGTGCCAGCTATGTGACGTGGCAGGAAGGCGCTCGGAACACTGAAGCTTTCTTT. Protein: CASYVTWQEGARNTEAFF.

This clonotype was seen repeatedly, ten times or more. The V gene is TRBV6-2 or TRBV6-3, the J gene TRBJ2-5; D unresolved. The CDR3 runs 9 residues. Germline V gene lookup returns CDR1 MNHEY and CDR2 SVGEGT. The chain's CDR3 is CARGGTQYF. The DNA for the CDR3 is TGTGCGAGAGGCGGGACCCAGTACTTC.

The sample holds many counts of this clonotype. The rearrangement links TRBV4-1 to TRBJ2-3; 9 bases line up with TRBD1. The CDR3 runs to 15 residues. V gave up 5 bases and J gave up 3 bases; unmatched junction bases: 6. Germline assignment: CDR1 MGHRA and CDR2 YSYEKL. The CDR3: CASSDRGARTDTQYF. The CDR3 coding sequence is TGCGCCAGCAGCGACAGGGGGGCCAGAACAGATACGCAGTATTTT.

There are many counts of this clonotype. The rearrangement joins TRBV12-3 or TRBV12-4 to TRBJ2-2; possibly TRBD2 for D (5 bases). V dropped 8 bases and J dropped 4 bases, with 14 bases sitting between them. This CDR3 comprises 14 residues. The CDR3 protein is CASALWESTGELFF. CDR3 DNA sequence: TGTGCCAGCGCCCTGTGGGAGAGCACCGGGGAGCTGTTTTTT.

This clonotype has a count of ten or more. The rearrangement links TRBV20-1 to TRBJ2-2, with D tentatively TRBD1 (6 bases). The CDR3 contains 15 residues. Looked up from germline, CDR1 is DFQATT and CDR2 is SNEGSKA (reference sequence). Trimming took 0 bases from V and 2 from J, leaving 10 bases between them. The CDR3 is CSARDPGANTGELFF. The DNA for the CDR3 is TGCAGTGCTAGAGATCCAGGGGCAAACACCGGGGAGCTGTTTTTT.

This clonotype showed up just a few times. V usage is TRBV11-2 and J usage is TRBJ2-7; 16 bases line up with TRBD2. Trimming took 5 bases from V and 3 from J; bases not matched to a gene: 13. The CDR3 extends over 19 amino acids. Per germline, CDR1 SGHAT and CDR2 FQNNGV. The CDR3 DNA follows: TGTGCCAGCAGCCCATCCAGCCCCGGGACTAGCGGGAGGGGCTACGAGCAGTACTTC. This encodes CASSPSSPGTSGRGYEQYF.

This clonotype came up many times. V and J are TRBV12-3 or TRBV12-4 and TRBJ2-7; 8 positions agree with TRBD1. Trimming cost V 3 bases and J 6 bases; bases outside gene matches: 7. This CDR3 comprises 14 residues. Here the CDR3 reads CASSFQGAWSEQYF. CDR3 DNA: TGTGCCAGCAGTTTTCAGGGGGCCTGGAGCGAGCAGTACTTC.

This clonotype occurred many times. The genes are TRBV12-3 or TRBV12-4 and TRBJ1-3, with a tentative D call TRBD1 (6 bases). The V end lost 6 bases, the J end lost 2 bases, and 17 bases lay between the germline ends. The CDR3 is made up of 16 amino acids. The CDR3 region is CASSRNRRTAGNTIYF. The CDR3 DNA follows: TGTGCCAGCAGCAGGAATCGTCGGACAGCTGGAAACACCATATATTTT.

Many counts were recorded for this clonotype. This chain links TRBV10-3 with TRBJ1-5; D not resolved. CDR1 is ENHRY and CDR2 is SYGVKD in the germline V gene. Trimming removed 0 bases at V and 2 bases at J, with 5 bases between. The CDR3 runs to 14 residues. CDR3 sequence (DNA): TGTGCCATCAGTGAGTCGGTGGGCAATCAGCCCCAGCATTTT. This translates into CAISESVGNQPQHF.

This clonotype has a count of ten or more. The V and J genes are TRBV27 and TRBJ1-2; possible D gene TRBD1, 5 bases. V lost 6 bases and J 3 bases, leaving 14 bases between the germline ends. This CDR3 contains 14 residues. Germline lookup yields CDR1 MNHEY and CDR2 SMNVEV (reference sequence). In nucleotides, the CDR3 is TGTGCCAGCAGCCTTTCACCGGGACACTATGGCTACACCTTC. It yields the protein CASSLSPGHYGYTF.

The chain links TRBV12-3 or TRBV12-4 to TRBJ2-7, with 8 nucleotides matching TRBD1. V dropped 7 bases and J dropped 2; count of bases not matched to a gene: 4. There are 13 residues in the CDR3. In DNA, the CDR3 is TGTGCCAGCAATCAGGGGGCCACCTACGAGCAGTACTTC. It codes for CASNQGATYEQYF.